This T cell receptor (beta chain) was recovered during a study of blood T cell repertoires in COVID-19. Study-level information: T cells, B-cell-depleted T cells, or PBMCs provided the cDNA or gDNA that served as material.

The data were produced by immunoSEQ multiplex PCR, yet TCRdb's version contains in-frame clones alone and is incomplete. Here the sample spans approximately 90,000 clones, about 84% being singletons. V shed 8 bases and J shed 6 bases, with 16 bases lying between them. Germline V gene sequence: CDR1 LNHNV, CDR2 YYDKDF (reference sequence). CDR3 length equals 13 residues. Sequenced: peripheral blood. The TCR sequence derives from a man older than 75 with active or convalescent COVID-19. The V call is TRBV15, the J call TRBJ1-1; D might be TRBD1 (6 bases). The CDR3 sequence is CATSDRFGAEAFF. The CDR3, as DNA: TGTGCCACCTCGGACAGATTTGGGGCTGAAGCTTTCTTT.